Listed here are 5 T cell receptor beta chains from one sample, sequenced in a study of blood T cell repertoires in COVID-19. The repertoire was sequenced with immunoSEQ multiplex PCR; TCRdb's copy has only in-frame clones and lacks some. The sample consists of approximately 69,000 clones, approximately 82% of them appearing once. What was sequenced was peripheral blood. Every receptor here comes from a woman of 80 years or more with acute or convalescent COVID-19.

The chain uses TRBV9 and TRBJ2-7; possible D gene TRBD2, 5 bases. CDR1 SGDLS and CDR2 YYNGEE come from the germline V gene. The CDR3 consists of 15 residues. Trimming removed 0 bases from V and 4 bases from J, with 14 bases in between. CDR3 sequence reads: CASSVVVANQYEQYF. The CDR3 nucleotides read TGTGCCAGCAGCGTAGTAGTAGCGAATCAATACGAGCAGTACTTC. The full variable domain, rest sourced from reference TRBV9 and TRBJ2-7, is DSGVTQTPKHLITATGQRVTLRCSPRSGDLSVYWYQQSLDQGLQFLIQYYNGEERAKGNILERFSAQQFPDLHSELNLSSLELGDSALYFCASSVVVANQYEQYFGPGTRLTVT.

This clone has just one count. This sequence joins TRBV11-3 and TRBJ1-2, with 10 bases lining up with TRBD1. Germline-derived CDR1 and CDR2 are SGHNT and YENEEA. The junction had 8 bases not matched to a gene; V was cut back by 5 bases and J by 8 bases. The CDR3 consists of 14 residues. Here the CDR3 reads CASSSRDRGYGYTF. CDR3 DNA sequence: TGTGCCAGCAGCAGTCGGGACAGGGGTTACGGCTACACCTTC. Drawing the rest from reference TRBV11-3 and TRBJ1-2, the complete variable domain is EAGVVQSPRYKIIEKKQPVAFWCNPISGHNTLYWYLQNLGQGPELLIRYENEEAVDDSQLPKDRFSAERLKGVDSTLKIQPAELGDSAVYLCASSSRDRGYGYTFGSGTRLTVV.

The chain links TRBV5-4 to TRBJ2-7; TRBD1 is a possible D gene (6 bases). Trimming took 4 bases from V and 5 from J, leaving 16 bases between them. Germline assignment: CDR1 SGHNT and CDR2 YYREEE (reference sequence). CDR3 length: 14 residues. CDR3 nucleotides: TGTGCCAGCAGCCCCGAGAAGGGGGTCCACGAGCAGTACTTC. Encoded protein: CASSPEKGVHEQYF.

The rearrangement links TRBV11-2 to TRBJ2-1, with 7 bases that match TRBD2. This CDR3 contains 15 residues. V lost 2 bases, J lost 7 bases, and 8 bases stayed unmatched. In germline, CDR1 is SGHAT, CDR2 FQNNGV. The CDR3 protein is CASSLSSGLPNEQFF. The DNA of the CDR3 is TGTGCCAGCAGCTTATCTAGCGGCCTACCGAATGAGCAGTTCTTC.

This clone was detected only once. The rearrangement links TRBV24-1 to TRBJ2-7; 10 bases align to TRBD2. The V and J ends lost 1 base and 3 bases, in that order; junction bases with no gene match: 5. Germline values: CDR1 KGHDR, CDR2 SFDVKD. This CDR3 comprises 16 residues. CDR3 sequence: CATSDFTLAGVYEQYF. DNA of the CDR3: TGTGCCACCAGTGATTTTACGCTAGCGGGAGTCTACGAGCAGTACTTC.